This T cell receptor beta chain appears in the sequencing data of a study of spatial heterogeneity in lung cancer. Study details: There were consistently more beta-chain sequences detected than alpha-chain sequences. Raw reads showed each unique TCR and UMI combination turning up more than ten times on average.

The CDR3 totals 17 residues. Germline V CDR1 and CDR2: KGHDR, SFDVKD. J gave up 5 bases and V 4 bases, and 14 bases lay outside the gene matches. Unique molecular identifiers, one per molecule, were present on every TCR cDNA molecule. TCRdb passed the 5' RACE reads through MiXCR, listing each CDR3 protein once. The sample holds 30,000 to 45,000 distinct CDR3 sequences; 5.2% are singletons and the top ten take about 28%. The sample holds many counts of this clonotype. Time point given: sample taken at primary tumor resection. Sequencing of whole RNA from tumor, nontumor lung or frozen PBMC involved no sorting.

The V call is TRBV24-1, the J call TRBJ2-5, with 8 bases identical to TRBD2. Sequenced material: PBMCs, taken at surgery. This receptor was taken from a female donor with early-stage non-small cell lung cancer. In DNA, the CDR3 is TGTGCCACCAGTGACCCAAGCGGGAGCGGTCTCATTGAGACCCAGTACTTC. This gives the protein CATSDPSGSGLIETQYF.